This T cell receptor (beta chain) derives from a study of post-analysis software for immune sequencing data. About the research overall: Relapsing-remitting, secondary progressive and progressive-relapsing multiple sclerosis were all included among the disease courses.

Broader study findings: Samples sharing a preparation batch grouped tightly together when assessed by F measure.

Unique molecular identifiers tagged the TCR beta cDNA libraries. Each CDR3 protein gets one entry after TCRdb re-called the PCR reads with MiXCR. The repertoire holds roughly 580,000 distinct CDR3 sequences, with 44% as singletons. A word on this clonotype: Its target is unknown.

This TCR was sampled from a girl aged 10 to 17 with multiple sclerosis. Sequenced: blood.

The CDR3 nucleotides are TGTGCCAGTGCCAGAGAGACCTCCTACAATGAGCAGTTCTTC. It specifies CASARETSYNEQFF. The rearrangement joins TRBV6-5 to TRBJ2-1; no definite D call. The CDR3 spans 14 residues. V lost 9 bases and J lost 0, with 12 bases in between. The germline V gene encodes CDR1 MNHEY and CDR2 SVGAGI.